Below, 28 T cell receptor beta chains from the same sample are listed, as sequenced in a study of blood T cell repertoires in COVID-19. Only in-frame clones appear in the TCRdb table, and some are missing; sequencing was by immunoSEQ multiplex PCR. The top ten clones hold around 5% of a sample with over 55,000 clones, around 87% of them seen once. The sequenced sample was peripheral blood. The receptors originated from a man aged 50-59 years with active COVID-19.

This clone has only one observation. This chain links TRBV5-1 with TRBJ1-5, with TRBD1 matching over 10 bases. Germline loops: CDR1 SGHRS, CDR2 YFSETQ. CDR3 length: 15 residues. V dropped 4 bases and J dropped 2; count of bases not matched to a gene: 3. Here the CDR3 DNA reads TGCGCCAGCAGCCAGACAGGGGGCGGCAATCAGCCCCAGCATTTT. Amino acid sequence: CASSQTGGGNQPQHF.

This clone has only one observation. The chain has TRBV3-1 (or the pseudogene TRBV3-2) and TRBJ2-1; 12 bases agree with TRBD2. Germline lookup yields CDR1 LGHDT and CDR2 YNNKEL (reference sequence). The CDR3 loop spans 16 amino acids. V lost 3 bases and J lost 7; bases outside the gene matches: 7. As DNA, the CDR3 is TGTGCCAGCAGCCACCGACGGACTAGCGGGAAAAATGAGCAGTTCTTC. Its protein is CASSHRRTSGKNEQFF.

V is TRBV7-3 and J is TRBJ2-7; 9 bases are shared with TRBD1. The CDR3 length is 13 residues. V trimming: 4 bases; J trimming: 6 bases; junction bases outside the gene matches: 4. Germline V gives CDR1 SGHTA, CDR2 FQGTGA. CDR3 in amino acids: CASSSQGAGEQYF. CDR3 in DNA: TGTGCCAGCAGCTCACAGGGGGCAGGCGAGCAGTACTTC.

The chain links TRBV4-3 to TRBJ1-2; no reliable D call. This CDR3 region has 16 residues. Germline values: CDR1 LGHNA, CDR2 YSLEER. V was pared by 1 base and J by 8 bases, with 20 bases between. The DNA for the CDR3 is TGCGCCAGCAGCCAAGGAGTGCAGGATAGTTCGGGGGGCTACACCTTC. This sequence encodes CASSQGVQDSSGGYTF.

The chain links TRBV7-3 to TRBJ2-3; 10 bases fit TRBD2. This CDR3 has 15 amino acids. Germline V lookup: CDR1 SGHTA, CDR2 FQGTGA. Trimming at V came to 6 bases and at J to 6 bases, leaving 9 bases not matched to a gene. CDR3 sequence reads: CASSPTGTSEDTQYF. The CDR3 DNA follows: TGTGCCAGCAGTCCCACCGGGACTAGCGAGGATACGCAGTATTTT.

CDR3 in DNA: TGCGCCAGCAGCTTGGGTCTTCTAGCGGGAGTTGTAGAGACCCAGTACTTC. Its translation is CASSLGLLAGVVETQYF. The chain joins TRBV5-1 to TRBJ2-5, with 10 nucleotides matching TRBD2. The CDR3 runs 17 residues. V shed 0 bases, J shed 4 bases, and the junction held 9 bases outside the gene matches. CDR1 is SGHRS, CDR2 YFSETQ, per germline.

The chain recombines TRBV5-6 with TRBJ2-7; D not resolved. The CDR3 loop spans 14 amino acids. Trimming shortened V by 4 bases and J by 0 bases, and 11 bases separated the two germline ends. The V gene's germline CDR1 is SGHDT and CDR2 YYEEEE. The CDR3 loop is CASSPGSGSYEQYF. In DNA form, the CDR3 reads TGTGCCAGCAGCCCAGGATCCGGCTCCTACGAGCAGTACTTC.

This clone appeared a few times. J is TRBJ2-5 and V is TRBV3-1 (or the pseudogene TRBV3-2), with D perhaps TRBD2 (5 bases). The V and J ends lost 6 bases and 5 bases respectively, with 10 bases between them. The germline V gene has CDR1 LGHDT and CDR2 YNNKEL (reference sequence). CDR3 length: 12 amino acids. This CDR3 is CASRIGGETQYF. In DNA, the CDR3 is TGTGCCAGCAGGATAGGCGGGGAGACCCAGTACTTC.

V gene TRBV14 combines with J gene TRBJ1-1; possible D gene TRBD1, 6 bases. V was shortened by 0 bases and J by 2 bases, with 7 bases between the two germline ends. The germline V gene has CDR1 SGHDN and CDR2 FVKESK. The CDR3 extends over 14 amino acids. The CDR3 DNA is TGTGCCAGCAGCCAAGAAGGGGGTAACACTGAAGCTTTCTTT. This codes for CASSQEGGNTEAFF.

This clone was detected only once. J is TRBJ2-5 and V is TRBV5-1; the match to TRBD2 covers 9 bases. Germline V gives CDR1 SGHRS, CDR2 YFSETQ. The CDR3 totals 19 residues. V trimming: 7 bases; J trimming: 4 bases; junction bases outside the gene matches: 23. CDR3: CASATSGGGRAVSLETQYF. The CDR3 nucleotides are TGCGCCAGCGCGACATCCGGCGGCGGGAGGGCCGTTAGTTTAGAGACCCAGTACTTC.

This sequence joins TRBV9 and TRBJ2-2; 10 bases agree with TRBD2. The CDR3 is 17 amino acids. Germline V lookup: CDR1 SGDLS, CDR2 YYNGEE. The J segment lost 1 base and the V segment lost 0 bases, leaving 3 bases of the junction unmatched. CDR3 DNA sequence: TGTGCCAGCAGCGTAGCTACTAGCGGGAAGAACACCGGGGAGCTGTTTTTT. Encoded protein: CASSVATSGKNTGELFF.

CDR3 sequence reads: CASSMEQAYNEQFF. The CDR3 DNA sequence: TGTGCCAGTAGTATGGAACAGGCCTACAATGAGCAGTTCTTC. This sequence joins TRBV19 and TRBJ2-1; maybe TRBD1 (5 bases). Trimming stripped 3 bases from V and 2 bases from J, with 8 bases between. This CDR3 has 14 amino acids. Germline V gene sequence: CDR1 LNHDA, CDR2 SQIVND (reference sequence).

The chain is built from TRBV4-2 and TRBJ1-2; D is unresolved. The CDR3 loop spans 14 amino acids. V lost 4 bases to trimming and J lost 6 bases, with 15 bases between them. Germline V gene sequence: CDR1 LGHNA, CDR2 YNFKEQ. For the CDR3, the DNA is TGTGCCAGCAGCCCACTTTCGCTGTTTCATGGCTACACCTTC. It specifies CASSPLSLFHGYTF.

This sequence joins TRBV24-1 and TRBJ2-1, with 7 bases lining up with TRBD1. This CDR3 has 16 amino acids. The germline V gene has CDR1 KGHDR and CDR2 SFDVKD. With V trimmed by 2 bases and J by 1 base, 4 bases remained unmatched. In DNA form, the CDR3 reads TGTGCCACCAGTGATTGGGCAGGGGGTTCCTACAATGAGCAGTTCTTC. Protein sequence: CATSDWAGGSYNEQFF.

The chain joins TRBV29-1 to TRBJ1-2, with 8 bases matching TRBD1. V dropped 7 bases and J dropped 8; count of bases not matched to a gene: 12. This CDR3 has 13 residues. CDR1 is SQVTM, CDR2 ANQGSEA, per germline. The CDR3 bases are TGCAGCGCCGGAGCCGGACAGGGAAGGGGCTACACCTTC. Translating it yields CSAGAGQGRGYTF.

This clone has only one observation. This rearrangement joins TRBV13 to TRBJ1-3; D is uncertain. CDR1 and CDR2 (germline): PRHDT, FYEKMQ (reference sequence). The CDR3 runs 16 residues. Trimming removed 0 bases at V and 0 bases at J, with 9 bases between. The CDR3 reads CASSLGSLRSGNTIYF. Here the CDR3 DNA reads TGTGCCAGCAGCTTAGGGTCCCTACGCTCTGGAAACACCATATATTTT.

The rearrangement links TRBV9 to TRBJ2-1; D is possibly TRBD2 (5 bases). The V and J ends lost 0 bases and 10 bases respectively, with 11 bases between them. CDR1 is SGDLS, CDR2 YYNGEE, per germline. The CDR3 consists of 13 residues. The CDR3 loop is CASSVAVAQEQFF. The CDR3 nucleotides read TGTGCCAGCAGCGTAGCGGTAGCGCAGGAGCAGTTCTTC.

V usage is TRBV7-3 and J usage is TRBJ1-1; weak D call: TRBD1 (5 bases). The CDR3 covers 12 residues. V dropped 5 bases and J dropped 5 bases, with 9 bases sitting between them. Germline V lookup: CDR1 SGHTA, CDR2 FQGTGA. In DNA, the CDR3 is TGTGCCAGCAGCCCGGGGGGGACTGAAGCTTTCTTT. It codes for CASSPGGTEAFF.

The rearrangement uses TRBV5-8 and TRBJ1-5; possible D gene TRBD1, 6 bases. This CDR3 has 15 residues. Trimming stripped 4 bases from V and 7 bases from J, with 18 bases between. Per germline, CDR1 SGHTS and CDR2 YDEGEE. The CDR3 sequence is CASSAREGGFQPQHF. CDR3 nucleotides: TGTGCCAGCAGCGCACGTGAAGGGGGATTCCAGCCCCAGCATTTT.

This chain links TRBV6-4 with TRBJ1-1, with 8 bases aligning to TRBD1. V lost 8 bases and J lost 1; bases outside the gene matches: 9. This CDR3 spans 15 amino acids. Germline V gene lookup returns CDR1 MRHNA and CDR2 SNTAGT. In DNA, the CDR3 is TGTGCCAGCCGTTCGGCCGGGACAGGGAACACTGAAGCTTTCTTT. Its translation is CASRSAGTGNTEAFF.

The rearrangement links TRBV6-2 or TRBV6-3 to TRBJ2-6; a possible D gene is TRBD2 (5 bases). The CDR3 is 18 residues long. Trimming took off 5 bases at V and 2 bases at J, with 19 bases between the two ends. CDR1 and CDR2 (germline): MNHEY, SVGEGT. The CDR3 DNA reads as TGTGCCAGCAGTACAGCCGGCGGCGTGAGGGCTGGGGCCAACGTCCTGACTTTC. Its translation: CASSTAGGVRAGANVLTF.

This clone is a singleton in its sample. The chain is built from TRBV5-1 and TRBJ2-2, with 9 positions matching TRBD1. The ends lost 0 bases at V and 5 bases at J; junction bases unmatched: 2. CDR1 SGHRS and CDR2 YFSETQ come from the germline V gene. The CDR3 length is 15 residues. This CDR3 reads CASSLAGQGTGELFF. For the CDR3, the DNA is TGCGCCAGCAGCTTGGCCGGACAGGGGACCGGGGAGCTGTTTTTT. The full variable domain, completed using reference TRBV5-1 and TRBJ2-2, is KAGVTQTPRYLIKTRGQQVTLSCSPISGHRSVSWYQQTPGQGLQFLFEYFSETQRNKGNFPGRFSGRQFSNSRSEMNVSTLELGDSALYLCASSLAGQGTGELFFGEGSRLTVL.

This sequence joins TRBV7-9 and TRBJ2-1, with 10 nucleotides matching TRBD2. Trimming took 1 base from V and 4 from J; bases not matched to a gene: 7. The CDR3 has 17 residues. The germline gives CDR1 SEHNR, CDR2 FQNEAQ (reference sequence). CDR3 protein: CASSLGGSGRIYNEQFF. In DNA form, the CDR3 reads TGTGCCAGCAGCTTAGGAGGTAGCGGGAGGATTTACAATGAGCAGTTCTTC.

The count of this clone is one. The chain employs TRBV11-2 and TRBJ1-5; 7 bases align to TRBD1. CDR1 and CDR2 from the germline V gene are SGHAT and FQNNGV. J lost 4 bases, V lost 4 bases, and 7 bases had no gene match. CDR3 size: 15 residues. The CDR3, as DNA: TGTGCCAGCAGCTCGACGGACAGGCCTAATCAGCCCCAGCATTTT. It is translated as CASSSTDRPNQPQHF.

V gene TRBV5-1 combines with J gene TRBJ1-2; 9 positions match TRBD1. The CDR3 is 17 amino acids. Per the germline V gene, CDR1 is SGHRS and CDR2 is YFSETQ. V gave up 4 bases and J gave up 8 bases; unmatched junction bases: 18. DNA for the CDR3: TGCGCCAGCAGCCTCAGTCCCGGGACAGGGTCTCTTGGCGGCTACACCTTC. It encodes CASSLSPGTGSLGGYTF.

This chain links TRBV9 with TRBJ2-1; 7 positions agree with TRBD1. Trimming removed 3 bases from V and 3 bases from J; junction bases left unmatched: 6. This CDR3 comprises 15 residues. Germline values: CDR1 SGDLS, CDR2 YYNGEE. The CDR3 loop is CASSAGTASYNEQFF. The CDR3 DNA is TGTGCCAGCAGCGCTGGGACAGCTAGCTACAATGAGCAGTTCTTC.

V is TRBV6-5 and J is TRBJ1-2; maybe TRBD1 (5 bases). Trimming shortened V by 5 bases and J by 5 bases, and 12 bases separated the two germline ends. CDR3 length: 13 residues. The V gene's germline CDR1 is MNHEY and CDR2 SVGAGI. CDR3 coding DNA: TGTGCCAGCAGTCCAACATGGACATATGGCTACACCTTC. Protein sequence: CASSPTWTYGYTF.

The V call is TRBV18, the J call TRBJ1-2; D is unresolved. This CDR3 comprises 16 residues. V lost 1 base to trimming and J lost 8 bases, with 20 bases between them. Germline V gene lookup returns CDR1 KGHSH and CDR2 LQKENI. The CDR3 sequence: CASSPRQHGGSGGYTF. In nucleotides, the CDR3 is TGTGCCAGCTCACCACGACAACACGGCGGATCGGGGGGCTACACCTTC.